This is a list of T cell receptor beta chains from one sample in a study of blood T cells in healthy people across ages. MiXCR, run by TCRdb on the 5' RACE reads, gives a single entry per CDR3 protein. The sample lists hundreds of thousands of distinct CDR3 sequences; 40% to 50% were seen once. Sequenced input: blood. The receptors derive from a man aged 60 to 69 in good health. The conserved cysteine and the conserved F or W are not part of the CDR3 here.

17 | TRBV18 | ASSPQHLAGGRSYNEQF
13 | TRBV7-2 | ASSRQQGAGEKLF
12 | TRBV7-2 | ASSLAGLAGVKF
14 | TRBV20-1 | SASSSGGAVFYEQY
13 | TRBV24-1 | ATSDRRQGNNEQF
16 | TRBV3-1 | ASSQDIRTSGGDYEQY
12 | TRBV11-2 | ASREGQGIYEQY
15 | TRBV12-3/TRBV12-4 | ASSLPDEGFMNTEAF
12 | TRBV20-1 | SAVGGSSYSEQF
15 | TRBV7-2 | ASSLTPGDKPNNEQF
12 | TRBV12-3/TRBV12-4 | ASSGQGTTGGLF